This entry lists 6 T cell receptor beta chains sequenced from one sample in a study of follicular helper T cells after annual influenza vaccination. Generated by immunoSEQ multiplex PCR, the TCRdb table keeps only in-frame clones and is missing some. The table has 400 to 550 clones, approximately 86% seen once. The time point: 2015-2016 season, 7 days after influenza vaccination. Sample: CXCR5+ CD38+ circulating T follicular helper cells from blood, taken 7 days after influenza vaccination. Specified subset: circulating Tfh, non-naive CD4+CXCR5+PD-1+ (ICOS+CD38+ or ICOS-CD38-). The receptors shown here come from an adult who received the influenza vaccine.

The gene calls are TRBV5-1 and TRBJ2-5; 7 bases match TRBD1. V dropped 6 bases and J dropped 7; count of bases not matched to a gene: 15. The CDR3 extends over 15 amino acids. In germline, CDR1 is SGHRS, CDR2 YFSETQ. The DNA of the CDR3 is TGCGCCAGCAAACGTGGGACAGAACGTCGGGGGACCCAGTACTTC. This sequence encodes CASKRGTERRGTQYF.

As DNA, the CDR3 is TGTGCCAGCTCACCCCAAAACCAGGGTGGTGGCTACACCTTC. Translating gives CASSPQNQGGGYTF. The J gene is TRBJ1-2, the V gene TRBV18, with TRBD1 as a possible D gene (5 bases). The V and J ends lost 3 bases and 7 bases respectively, with 15 bases between them. CDR3 size: 14 residues. Germline V gene lookup returns CDR1 KGHSH and CDR2 LQKENI.

This clone was found once. V usage is TRBV27 and J usage is TRBJ2-1, with TRBD2 matching 8 bases. J was trimmed by 8 bases and V by 1 base; bases with no gene match: 10. This CDR3 is 16 amino acids long. CDR1 MNHEY and CDR2 SMNVEV come from the germline V gene (reference sequence). CDR3 sequence: CASSLLGSGISDEQFF. CDR3 coding DNA: TGTGCCAGCAGTTTATTAGGTAGCGGGATTAGTGATGAGCAGTTCTTC.

A few counts support this clone. CDR3 sequence: CASSLRRSNTGELFF. CDR3 DNA sequence: TGTGCCAGCAGCTTGAGACGTTCGAACACCGGGGAGCTGTTTTTT. This chain connects TRBV5-4 to TRBJ2-2; D unresolved. Deletions cut 1 base from V and 0 bases from J, with 7 bases between. The CDR3 spans 15 residues. Per germline, CDR1 SGHNT and CDR2 YYREEE (reference sequence). The full variable domain, in which reference TRBV5-4 and TRBJ2-2 provide the parts outside the CDR3, is ETGVTQSPTHLIKTRGQQVTLRCSSQSGHNTVSWYQQALGQGPQFIFQYYREEENGRGNFPPRFSGLQFPNYSSELNVNALELDDSALYLCASSLRRSNTGELFFGEGSRLTVL.

CDR3 loop: CATSRDQPRNGYTF. The CDR3 bases are TGTGCCACCAGCAGAGATCAGCCTAGGAATGGCTACACCTTC. This sequence joins TRBV15 and TRBJ1-2; D is unclear. The germline gives CDR1 LNHNV, CDR2 YYDKDF (reference sequence). Between the trimmed V and J ends, which lost 0 bases and 6 bases, there was a span of 11 bases. This CDR3 contains 14 residues.

Comment on this clone: Compared with germline, one end of the junction differs, possibly owing to a read error. The genes are TRBV2 and TRBJ2-4, with D uncertain. The CDR3 runs to 12 residues. Germline CDR1 and CDR2: SNHLY and FYNNEI. CDR3 sequence reads: CASSEAPSVQYF. CDR3 DNA sequence: TGTGCCAGCAGCGAAGCCCCTTCGGTTCAGTACTTC.